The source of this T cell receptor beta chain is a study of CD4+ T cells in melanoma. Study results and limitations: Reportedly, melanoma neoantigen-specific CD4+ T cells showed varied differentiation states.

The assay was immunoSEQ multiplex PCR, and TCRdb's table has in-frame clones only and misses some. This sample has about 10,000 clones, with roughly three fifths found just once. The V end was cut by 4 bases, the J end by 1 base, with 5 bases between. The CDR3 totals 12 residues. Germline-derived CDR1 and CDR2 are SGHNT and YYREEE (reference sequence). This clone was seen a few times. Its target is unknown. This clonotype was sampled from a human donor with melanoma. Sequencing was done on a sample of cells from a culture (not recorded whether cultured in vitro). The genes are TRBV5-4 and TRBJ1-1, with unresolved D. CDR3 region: CASSPRNTEAFF. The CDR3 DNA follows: TGTGCCAGCAGCCCGAGGAACACTGAAGCTTTCTTT.